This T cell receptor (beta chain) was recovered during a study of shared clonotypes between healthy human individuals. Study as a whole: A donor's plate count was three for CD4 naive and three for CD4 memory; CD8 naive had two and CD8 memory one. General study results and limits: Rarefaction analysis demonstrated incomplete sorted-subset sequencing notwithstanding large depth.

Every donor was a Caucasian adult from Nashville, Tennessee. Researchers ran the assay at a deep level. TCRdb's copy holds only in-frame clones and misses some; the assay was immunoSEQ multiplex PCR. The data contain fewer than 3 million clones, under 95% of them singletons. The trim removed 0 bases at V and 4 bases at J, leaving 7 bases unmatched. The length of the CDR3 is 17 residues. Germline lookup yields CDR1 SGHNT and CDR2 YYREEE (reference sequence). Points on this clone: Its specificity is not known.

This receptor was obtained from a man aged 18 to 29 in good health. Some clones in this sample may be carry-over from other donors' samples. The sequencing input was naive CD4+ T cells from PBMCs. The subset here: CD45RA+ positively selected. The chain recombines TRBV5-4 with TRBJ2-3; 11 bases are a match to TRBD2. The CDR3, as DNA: TGTGCCAGCAGCTTGGAACCTAGCGGGAGGTCCCCAGATACGCAGTATTTT. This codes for CASSLEPSGRSPDTQYF.